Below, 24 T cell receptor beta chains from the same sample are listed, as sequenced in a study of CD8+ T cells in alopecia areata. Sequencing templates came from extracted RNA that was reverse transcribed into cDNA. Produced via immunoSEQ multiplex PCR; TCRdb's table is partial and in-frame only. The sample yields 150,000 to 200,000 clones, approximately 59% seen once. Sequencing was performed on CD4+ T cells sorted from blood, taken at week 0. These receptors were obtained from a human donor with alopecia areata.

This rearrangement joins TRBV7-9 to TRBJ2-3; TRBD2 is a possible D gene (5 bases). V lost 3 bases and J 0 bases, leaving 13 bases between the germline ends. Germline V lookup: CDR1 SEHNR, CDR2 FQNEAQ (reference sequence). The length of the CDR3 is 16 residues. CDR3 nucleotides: TGTGCCAGCAGCTTGCGAGCGGCGAGCAGCACAGATACGCAGTATTTT. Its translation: CASSLRAASSTDTQYF.

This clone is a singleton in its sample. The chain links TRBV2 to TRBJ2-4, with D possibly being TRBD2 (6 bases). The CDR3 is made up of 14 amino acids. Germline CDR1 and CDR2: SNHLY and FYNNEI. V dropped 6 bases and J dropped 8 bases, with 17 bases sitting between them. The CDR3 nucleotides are TGTGCCAGCAGGGGGACTTCGCTGGGGGACATTCAGTACTTC. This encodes CASRGTSLGDIQYF.

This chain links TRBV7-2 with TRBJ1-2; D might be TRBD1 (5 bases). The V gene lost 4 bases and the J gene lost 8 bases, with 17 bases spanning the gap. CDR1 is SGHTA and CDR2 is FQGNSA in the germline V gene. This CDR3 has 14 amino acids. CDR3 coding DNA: TGTGCCAGCAGCTCCGAAATATTGACAGCCGGCTACACCTTC. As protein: CASSSEILTAGYTF.

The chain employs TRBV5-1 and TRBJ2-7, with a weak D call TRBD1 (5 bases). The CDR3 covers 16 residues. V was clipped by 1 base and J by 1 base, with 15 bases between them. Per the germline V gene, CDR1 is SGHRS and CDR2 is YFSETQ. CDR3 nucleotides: TGCGCCAGCAGCTTGAGGCAGTTTCAGGGTTCCTACGAGCAGTACTTC. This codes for CASSLRQFQGSYEQYF.

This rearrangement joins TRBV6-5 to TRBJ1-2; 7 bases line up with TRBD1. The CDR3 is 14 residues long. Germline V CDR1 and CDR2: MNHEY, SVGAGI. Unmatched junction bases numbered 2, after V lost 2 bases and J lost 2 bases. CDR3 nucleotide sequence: TGTGCCAGCAGTTACCAACAGGGGAACTATGGCTACACCTTC. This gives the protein CASSYQQGNYGYTF.

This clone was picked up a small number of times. The CDR3 is CASSYSNTGNQETQYF. DNA for the CDR3: TGTGCCAGCAGTTACTCAAATACGGGTAATCAAGAGACCCAGTACTTC. This sequence joins TRBV6-5 and TRBJ2-5; D gene uncertain. CDR1 and CDR2 from the germline V gene are MNHEY and SVGAGI. The V end lost 0 bases, the J end lost 2 bases, and 13 bases lay between the germline ends. CDR3 length equals 16 residues.

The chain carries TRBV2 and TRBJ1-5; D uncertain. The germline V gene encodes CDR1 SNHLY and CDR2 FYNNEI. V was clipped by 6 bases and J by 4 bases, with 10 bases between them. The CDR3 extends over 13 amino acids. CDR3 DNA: TGTGCCAGCAGCGTATCCCTTAATCAGCCCCAGCATTTT. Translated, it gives CASSVSLNQPQHF.

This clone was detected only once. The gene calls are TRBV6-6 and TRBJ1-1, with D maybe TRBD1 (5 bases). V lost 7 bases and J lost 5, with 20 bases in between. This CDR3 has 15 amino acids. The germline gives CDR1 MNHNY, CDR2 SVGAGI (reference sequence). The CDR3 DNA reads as TGTGCCAGCAATCCGACAGCCGCCGACAAGACTGAAGCTTTCTTT. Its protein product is CASNPTAADKTEAFF.

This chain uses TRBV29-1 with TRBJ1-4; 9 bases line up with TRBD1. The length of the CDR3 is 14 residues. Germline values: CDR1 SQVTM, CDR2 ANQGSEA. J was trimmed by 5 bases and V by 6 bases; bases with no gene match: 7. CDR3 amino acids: CSVRRDRVNEKLFF. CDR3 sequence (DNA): TGCAGCGTCCGCCGGGACAGGGTAAATGAAAAACTGTTTTTT.

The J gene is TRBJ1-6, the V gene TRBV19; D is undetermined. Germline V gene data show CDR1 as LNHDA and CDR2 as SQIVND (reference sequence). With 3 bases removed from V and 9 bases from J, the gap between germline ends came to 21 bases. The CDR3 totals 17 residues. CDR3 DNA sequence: TGTGCCAGTAGTATTATTGCGAACTCCGGGATCGCTTCACCCCTCCACTTT. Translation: CASSIIANSGIASPLHF.

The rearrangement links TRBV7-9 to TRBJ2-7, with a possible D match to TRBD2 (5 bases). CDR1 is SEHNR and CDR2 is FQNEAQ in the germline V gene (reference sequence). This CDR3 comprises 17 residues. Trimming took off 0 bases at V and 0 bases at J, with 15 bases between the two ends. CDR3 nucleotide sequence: TGTGCCAGCAGCTTAGCCCACAATCCGGGATCCTCCTACGAGCAGTACTTC. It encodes CASSLAHNPGSSYEQYF.

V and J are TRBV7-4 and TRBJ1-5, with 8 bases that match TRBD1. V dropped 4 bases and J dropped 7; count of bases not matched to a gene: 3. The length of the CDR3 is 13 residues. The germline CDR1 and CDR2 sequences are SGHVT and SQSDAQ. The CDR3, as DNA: TGTGCCAGCAGCTACTACAGGGGGCAGCCCCAGCATTTT. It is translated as CASSYYRGQPQHF.

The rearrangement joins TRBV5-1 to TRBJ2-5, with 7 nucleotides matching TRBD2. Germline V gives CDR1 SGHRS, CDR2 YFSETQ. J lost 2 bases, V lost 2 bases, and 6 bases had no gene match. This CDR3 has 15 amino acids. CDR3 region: CASSFVGGLQETQYF. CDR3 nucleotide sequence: TGCGCCAGCAGCTTCGTCGGGGGACTACAAGAGACCCAGTACTTC. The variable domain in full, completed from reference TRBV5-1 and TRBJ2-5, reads KAGVTQTPRYLIKTRGQQVTLSCSPISGHRSVSWYQQTPGQGLQFLFEYFSETQRNKGNFPGRFSGRQFSNSRSEMNVSTLELGDSALYLCASSFVGGLQETQYFGPGTRLLVL.

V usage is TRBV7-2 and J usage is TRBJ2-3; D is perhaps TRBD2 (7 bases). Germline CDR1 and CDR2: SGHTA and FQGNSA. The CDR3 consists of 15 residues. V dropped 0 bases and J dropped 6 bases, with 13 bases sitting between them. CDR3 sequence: CASSLAGGLFDTQYF. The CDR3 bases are TGTGCCAGCAGCTTAGCGGGGGGGCTTTTTGATACGCAGTATTTT.

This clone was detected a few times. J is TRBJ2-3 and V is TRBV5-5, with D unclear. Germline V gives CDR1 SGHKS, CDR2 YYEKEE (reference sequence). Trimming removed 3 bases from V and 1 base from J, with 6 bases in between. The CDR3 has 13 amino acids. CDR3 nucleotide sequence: TGTGCCAGCAGCTGGGGTCGCACAGATACGCAGTATTTT. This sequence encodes CASSWGRTDTQYF.

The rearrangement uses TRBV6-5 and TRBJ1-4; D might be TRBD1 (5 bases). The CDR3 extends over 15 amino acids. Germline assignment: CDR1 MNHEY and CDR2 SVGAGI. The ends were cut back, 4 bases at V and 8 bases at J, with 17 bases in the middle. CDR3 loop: CASSWSGRAGEKLFF. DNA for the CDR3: TGTGCCAGCAGTTGGTCCGGCAGGGCAGGAGAAAAACTGTTTTTT.

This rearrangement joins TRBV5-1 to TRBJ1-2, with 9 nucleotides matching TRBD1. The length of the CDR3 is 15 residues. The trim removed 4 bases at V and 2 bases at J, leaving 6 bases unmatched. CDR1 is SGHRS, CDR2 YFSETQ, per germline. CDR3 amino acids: CASSEGTGINYGYTF. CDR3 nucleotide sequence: TGCGCCAGCAGCGAAGGGACAGGGATAAACTATGGCTACACCTTC.

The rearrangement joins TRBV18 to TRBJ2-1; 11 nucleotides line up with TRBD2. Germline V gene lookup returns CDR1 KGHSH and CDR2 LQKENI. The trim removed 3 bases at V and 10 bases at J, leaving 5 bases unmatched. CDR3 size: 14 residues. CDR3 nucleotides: TGTGCCAGCTCACCGGGACTAGCGGCCGCAGAGCAGTTCTTC. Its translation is CASSPGLAAAEQFF.

DNA of the CDR3: TGTGCCAGCAGCCCAGGAAGAAGGACCGGAGGGGAGCAGTTCTTC. Protein product: CASSPGRRTGGEQFF. The chain employs TRBV7-7 and TRBJ2-1; possible D gene TRBD2, 6 bases. The CDR3 runs 15 residues. V dropped 5 bases and J dropped 10 bases, with 21 bases sitting between them. Germline V gene lookup returns CDR1 SSHAT and CDR2 FNYEAQ (reference sequence).

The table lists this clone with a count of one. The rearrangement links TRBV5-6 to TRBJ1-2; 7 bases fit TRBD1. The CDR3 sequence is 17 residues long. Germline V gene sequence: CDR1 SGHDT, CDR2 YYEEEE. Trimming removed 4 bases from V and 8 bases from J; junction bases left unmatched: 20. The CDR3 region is CASSRTDRERVGRGYTF. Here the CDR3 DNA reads TGTGCCAGCAGCCGTACTGACAGGGAACGAGTGGGGAGAGGCTACACCTTC.

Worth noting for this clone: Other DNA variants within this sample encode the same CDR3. In DNA, the CDR3 is TGTGCCTGGAGTGTCGGCTCCTACGAGCAGTACTTC. Translation gives CAWSVGSYEQYF. This chain connects TRBV30 to TRBJ2-7; D not certain. Per germline, CDR1 GTSNPN and CDR2 SVGIG (reference sequence). The V end lost 0 bases, the J end lost 0 bases, and 3 bases lay between the germline ends. This CDR3 contains 12 residues.

The CDR3 sequence is CAWKGFWGPQHF. The CDR3 coding sequence is TGTGCCTGGAAGGGGTTTTGGGGGCCCCAGCATTTT. The rearrangement uses TRBV30 and TRBJ1-5; D is possibly TRBD1 (5 bases). Trimming pared 4 bases from V and 9 bases from J, leaving 13 bases between. Germline V gene sequence: CDR1 GTSNPN, CDR2 SVGIG (reference sequence). The CDR3 consists of 12 residues.

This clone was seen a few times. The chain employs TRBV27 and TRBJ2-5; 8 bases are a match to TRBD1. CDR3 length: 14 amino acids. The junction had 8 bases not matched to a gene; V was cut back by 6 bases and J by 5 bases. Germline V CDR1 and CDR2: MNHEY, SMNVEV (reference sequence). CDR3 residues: CASSTRHRGETQYF. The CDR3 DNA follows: TGTGCCAGCAGCACCCGCCACAGGGGGGAGACCCAGTACTTC.

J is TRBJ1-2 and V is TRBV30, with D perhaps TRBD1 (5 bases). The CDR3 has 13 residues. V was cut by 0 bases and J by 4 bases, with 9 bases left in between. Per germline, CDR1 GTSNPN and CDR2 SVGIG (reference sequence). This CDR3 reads CAWSVGQTYGYTF. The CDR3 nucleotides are TGTGCCTGGAGTGTGGGGCAGACCTATGGCTACACCTTC.